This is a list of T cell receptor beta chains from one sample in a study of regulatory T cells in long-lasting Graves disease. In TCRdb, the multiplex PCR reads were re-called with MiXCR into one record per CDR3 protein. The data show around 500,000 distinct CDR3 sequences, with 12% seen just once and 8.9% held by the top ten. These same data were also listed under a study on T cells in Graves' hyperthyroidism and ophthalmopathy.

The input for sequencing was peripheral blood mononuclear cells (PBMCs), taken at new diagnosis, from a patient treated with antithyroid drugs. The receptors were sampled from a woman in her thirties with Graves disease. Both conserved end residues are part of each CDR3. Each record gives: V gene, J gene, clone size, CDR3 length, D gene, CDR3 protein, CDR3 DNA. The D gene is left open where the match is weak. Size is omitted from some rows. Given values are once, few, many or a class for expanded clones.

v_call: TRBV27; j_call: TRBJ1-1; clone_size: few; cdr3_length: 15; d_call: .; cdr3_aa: CASRDRDALNTEAFF; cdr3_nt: TGTGCCAGCAGGGATAGGGACGCACTGAACACTGAAGCTTTCTTT
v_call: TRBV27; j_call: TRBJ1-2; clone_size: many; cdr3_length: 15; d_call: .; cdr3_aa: CASSLSKGLHYGYTF; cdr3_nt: TGTGCCAGCAGTTTATCGAAGGGGTTGCACTATGGCTACACCTTC
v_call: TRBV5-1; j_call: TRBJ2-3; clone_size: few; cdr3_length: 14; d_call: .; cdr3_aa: CASSLGSISDTQYF; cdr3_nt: TGCGCCAGCAGCTTAGGGAGTATATCCGATACGCAGTATTTT
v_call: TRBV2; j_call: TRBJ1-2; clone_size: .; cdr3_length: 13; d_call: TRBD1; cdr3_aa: CASRTGGGLGYTF; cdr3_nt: TGTGCCAGCAGGACAGGGGGCGGCCTTGGCTACACCTTC
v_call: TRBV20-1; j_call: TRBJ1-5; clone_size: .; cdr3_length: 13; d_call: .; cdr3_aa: CSAYQGGNQPQHF; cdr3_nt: TGCAGTGCTTATCAGGGTGGGAATCAGCCCCAGCATTTT
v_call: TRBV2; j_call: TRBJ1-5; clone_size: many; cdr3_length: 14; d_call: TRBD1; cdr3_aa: CASSSQGEGQPQHF; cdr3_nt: TGTGCCAGCAGTTCGCAGGGGGAGGGTCAGCCCCAGCATTTT
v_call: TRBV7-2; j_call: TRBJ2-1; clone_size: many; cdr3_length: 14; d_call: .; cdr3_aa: CASSWRFRPNEQFF; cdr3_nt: TGTGCCAGCAGTTGGCGCTTCCGGCCGAATGAGCAGTTCTTC
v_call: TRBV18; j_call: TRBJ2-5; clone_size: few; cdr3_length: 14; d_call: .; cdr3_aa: CASSPFRGQETQYF; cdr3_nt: TGTGCCAGCTCACCATTTAGGGGTCAAGAGACCCAGTACTTC
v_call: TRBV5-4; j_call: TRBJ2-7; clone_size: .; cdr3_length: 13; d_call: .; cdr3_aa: CASSATVVHEQYF; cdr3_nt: TGTGCCAGCAGCGCCACAGTGGTCCACGAGCAGTACTTC
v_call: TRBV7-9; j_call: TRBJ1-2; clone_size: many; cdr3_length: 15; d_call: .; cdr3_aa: CASSFRGSAMNGYTF; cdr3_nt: TGTGCCAGCAGCTTTCGGGGCAGTGCGATGAATGGCTACACCTTC
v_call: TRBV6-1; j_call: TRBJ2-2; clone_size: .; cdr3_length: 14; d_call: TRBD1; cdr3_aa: CATSRGPGTGELFF; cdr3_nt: TGTGCCACAAGCAGGGGGCCCGGCACCGGGGAGCTGTTTTTT
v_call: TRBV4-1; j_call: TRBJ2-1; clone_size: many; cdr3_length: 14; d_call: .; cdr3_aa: CASSQPGQNNEQFF; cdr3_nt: TGCGCCAGCAGCCAACCAGGACAAAACAATGAGCAGTTCTTC
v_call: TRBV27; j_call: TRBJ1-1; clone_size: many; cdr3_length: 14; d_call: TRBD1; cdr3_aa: CASSLQGAVTEAFF; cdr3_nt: TGTGCCAGCAGTCTCCAGGGGGCTGTCACTGAAGCTTTCTTT
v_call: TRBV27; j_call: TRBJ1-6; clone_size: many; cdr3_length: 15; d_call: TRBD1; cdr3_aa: CASSSGDRYNSPLHF; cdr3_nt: TGTGCCAGCAGTTCCGGGGACAGGTATAATTCACCCCTCCACTTT
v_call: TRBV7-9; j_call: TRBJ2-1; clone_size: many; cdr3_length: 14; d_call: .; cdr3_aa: CASSLDGLNNEQFF; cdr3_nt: TGTGCCAGCAGCTTAGATGGGTTGAACAATGAGCAGTTCTTC
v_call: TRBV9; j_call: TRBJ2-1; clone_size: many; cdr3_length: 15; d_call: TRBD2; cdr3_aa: CASSVALAGYNEQFF; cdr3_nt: TGTGCCAGCAGCGTAGCACTAGCGGGTTACAATGAGCAGTTCTTC
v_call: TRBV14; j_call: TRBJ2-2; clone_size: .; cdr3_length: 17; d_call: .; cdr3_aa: CASSRLRGGYNTGELFF; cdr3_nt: TGTGCCAGCAGCCGCCTCCGGGGCGGATATAACACCGGGGAGCTGTTTTTT
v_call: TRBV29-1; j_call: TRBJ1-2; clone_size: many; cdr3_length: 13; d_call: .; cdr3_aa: CSVEVISFGGYTF; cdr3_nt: TGCAGCGTTGAAGTCATCAGTTTTGGTGGCTACACCTTC
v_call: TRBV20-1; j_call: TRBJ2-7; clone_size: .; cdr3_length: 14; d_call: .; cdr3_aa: CSAFGGEGVYEQYF; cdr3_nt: TGCAGTGCTTTTGGGGGAGAAGGGGTCTACGAGCAGTACTTC
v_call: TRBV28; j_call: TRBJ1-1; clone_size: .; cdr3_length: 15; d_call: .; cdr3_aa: CATRNPGRERTEAFF; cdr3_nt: TGTGCCACCAGGAACCCAGGGAGGGAGAGGACTGAAGCTTTCTTT
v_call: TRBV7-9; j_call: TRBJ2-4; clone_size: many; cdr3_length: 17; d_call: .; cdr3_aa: CASSRSDPTLAKNIQYF; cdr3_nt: TGTGCCAGCAGTCGATCCGACCCGACGTTAGCCAAAAACATTCAGTACTTC
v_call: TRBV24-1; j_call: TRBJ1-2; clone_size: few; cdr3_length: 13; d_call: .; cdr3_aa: CATSDSSNYGYTF; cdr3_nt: TGTGCCACCAGTGACAGCAGCAACTATGGCTACACCTTC
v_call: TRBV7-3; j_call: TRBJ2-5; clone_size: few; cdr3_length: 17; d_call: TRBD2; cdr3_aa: CASSPTPGLAGKRTQYF; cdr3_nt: TGTGCCAGCAGCCCAACCCCGGGACTAGCGGGGAAGAGGACCCAGTACTTC
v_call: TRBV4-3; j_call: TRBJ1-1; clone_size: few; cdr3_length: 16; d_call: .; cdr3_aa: CASSQDSMTMNTEAFF; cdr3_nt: TGCGCCAGCAGCCAAGATTCAATGACGATGAACACTGAAGCTTTCTTT
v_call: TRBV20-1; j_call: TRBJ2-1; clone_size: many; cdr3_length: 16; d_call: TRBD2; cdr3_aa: CSARPRTSGSNNEQFF; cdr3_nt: TGCAGTGCTAGACCCCGGACTAGCGGGAGTAACAATGAGCAGTTCTTC
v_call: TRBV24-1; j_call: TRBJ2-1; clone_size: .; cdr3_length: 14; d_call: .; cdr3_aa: CATSDSLSGPQQFF; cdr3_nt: TGTGCCACCAGTGATTCACTTTCCGGGCCACAGCAGTTCTTC
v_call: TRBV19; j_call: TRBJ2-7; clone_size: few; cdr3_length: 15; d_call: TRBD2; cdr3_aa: CASSITSGSAYEQYF; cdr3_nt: TGTGCCAGTAGTATCACTAGCGGGAGTGCCTACGAGCAGTACTTC
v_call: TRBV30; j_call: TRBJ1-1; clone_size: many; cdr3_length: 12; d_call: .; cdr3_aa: CAWSVTGTEAFF; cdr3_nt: TGTGCCTGGAGTGTAACAGGGACCGAAGCTTTCTTT
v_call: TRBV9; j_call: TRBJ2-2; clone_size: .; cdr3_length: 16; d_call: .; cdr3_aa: CASSVAGRAGTGELFF; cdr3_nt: TGTGCCAGCAGCGTAGCAGGGCGGGCGGGGACCGGGGAGCTGTTTTTT
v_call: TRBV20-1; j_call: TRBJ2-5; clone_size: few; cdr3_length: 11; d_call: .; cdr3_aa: CSADGQETQYF; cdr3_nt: TGCAGTGCCGATGGCCAAGAGACCCAGTACTTC
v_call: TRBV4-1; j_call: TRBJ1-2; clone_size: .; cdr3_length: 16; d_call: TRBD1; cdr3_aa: CASSQGVRDRGYGYTF; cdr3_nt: TGCGCCAGCAGCCAAGGGGTCCGGGACAGGGGATATGGCTACACCTTC
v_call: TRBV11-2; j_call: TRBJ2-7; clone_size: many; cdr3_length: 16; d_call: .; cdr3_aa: CASSLTERQSSYEQYF; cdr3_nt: TGTGCCAGCAGCTTAACGGAGCGGCAGAGCTCCTACGAGCAGTACTTC
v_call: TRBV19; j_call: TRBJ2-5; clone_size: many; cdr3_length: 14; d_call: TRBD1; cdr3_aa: CASSTRTGQETQYF; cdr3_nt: TGTGCCAGTAGTACACGGACAGGGCAAGAGACCCAGTACTTC
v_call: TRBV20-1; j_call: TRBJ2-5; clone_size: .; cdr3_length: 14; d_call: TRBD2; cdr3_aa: CSAQGLADQETQYF; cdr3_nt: TGCAGTGCTCAAGGACTAGCGGACCAAGAGACCCAGTACTTC
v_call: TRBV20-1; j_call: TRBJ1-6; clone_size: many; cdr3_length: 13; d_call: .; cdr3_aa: CSARVWGPTPLHF; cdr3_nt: TGCAGTGCTAGAGTGTGGGGGCCCACACCCCTCCACTTT
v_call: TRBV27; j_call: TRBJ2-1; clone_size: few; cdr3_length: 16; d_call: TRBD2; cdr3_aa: CASSDLAGGGGNEQFF; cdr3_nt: TGTGCCAGCAGTGATTTAGCGGGAGGTGGGGGCAATGAGCAGTTCTTC
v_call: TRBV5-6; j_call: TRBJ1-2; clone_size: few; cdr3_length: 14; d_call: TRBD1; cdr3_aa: CASSPVTGLYGYTF; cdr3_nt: TGTGCCAGCAGCCCGGTGACAGGGCTCTATGGCTACACCTTC
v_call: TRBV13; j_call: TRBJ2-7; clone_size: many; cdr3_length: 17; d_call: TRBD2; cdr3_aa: CASTQGLAGSASYEQYF; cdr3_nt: TGTGCCAGCACCCAAGGACTAGCGGGAAGTGCTTCCTACGAGCAGTACTTC
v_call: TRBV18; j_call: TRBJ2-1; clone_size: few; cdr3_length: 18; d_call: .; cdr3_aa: CASSPRPVGGGFYNEQFF; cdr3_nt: TGTGCCAGCTCACCACGGCCGGTAGGGGGAGGTTTCTACAATGAGCAGTTCTTC
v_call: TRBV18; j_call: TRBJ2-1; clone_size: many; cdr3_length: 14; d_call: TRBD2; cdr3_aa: CASSNTGLAIEQFF; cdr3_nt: TGTGCCAGCTCAAATACGGGACTAGCCATTGAGCAGTTCTTC
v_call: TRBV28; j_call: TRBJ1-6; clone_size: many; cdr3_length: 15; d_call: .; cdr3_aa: CASSLLESYNSPLHF; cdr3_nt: TGTGCCAGCAGTTTATTGGAATCCTATAATTCACCCCTCCACTTT
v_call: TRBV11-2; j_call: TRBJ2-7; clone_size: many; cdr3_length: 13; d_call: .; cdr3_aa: CASSRSTSYEQYF; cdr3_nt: TGTGCCAGCAGCCGTAGCACCTCCTACGAGCAGTACTTC
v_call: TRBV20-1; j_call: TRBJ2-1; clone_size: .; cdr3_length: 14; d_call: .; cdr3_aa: CSASDGGESAEQFF; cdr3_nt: TGCAGTGCTAGTGACGGGGGAGAGTCGGCCGAGCAGTTCTTC
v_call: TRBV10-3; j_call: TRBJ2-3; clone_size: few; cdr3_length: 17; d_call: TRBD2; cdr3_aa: CAISGSRAGGPGDTQYF; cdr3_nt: TGTGCCATCAGTGGTTCAAGAGCGGGAGGGCCAGGGGATACGCAGTATTTT
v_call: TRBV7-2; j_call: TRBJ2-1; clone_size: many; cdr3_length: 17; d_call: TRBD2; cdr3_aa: CASSFLLLAAADHEQFF; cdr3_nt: TGTGCCAGCAGCTTCCTATTACTAGCGGCCGCAGACCATGAGCAGTTCTTC
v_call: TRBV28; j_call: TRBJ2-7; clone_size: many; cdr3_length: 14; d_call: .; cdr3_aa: CASLSRAGDNEQYF; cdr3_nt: TGTGCCAGCCTTTCTCGGGCAGGGGATAACGAGCAGTACTTC
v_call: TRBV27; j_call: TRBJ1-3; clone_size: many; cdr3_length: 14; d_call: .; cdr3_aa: CASSFSATGNTIYF; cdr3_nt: TGTGCCAGCAGTTTCAGTGCCACTGGAAACACCATATATTTT
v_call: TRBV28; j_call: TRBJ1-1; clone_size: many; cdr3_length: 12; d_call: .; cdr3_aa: CASSYRAAEAFF; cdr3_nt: TGTGCCAGCAGTTACCGGGCTGCTGAAGCTTTCTTT
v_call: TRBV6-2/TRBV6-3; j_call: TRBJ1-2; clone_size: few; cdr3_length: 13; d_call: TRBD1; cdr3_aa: CASSRTGSPGYTF; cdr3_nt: TGTGCCAGCAGCAGGACAGGGAGTCCTGGCTACACCTTC
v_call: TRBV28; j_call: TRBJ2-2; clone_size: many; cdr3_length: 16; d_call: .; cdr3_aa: CATIESGLGGTGELFF; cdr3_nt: TGTGCCACCATTGAATCAGGGTTAGGAGGCACCGGGGAGCTGTTTTTT
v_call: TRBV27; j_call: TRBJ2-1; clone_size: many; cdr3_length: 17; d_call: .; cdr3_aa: CASSLFQGGSSYNEQFF; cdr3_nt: TGTGCCAGCAGTTTATTCCAGGGCGGGTCCTCCTACAATGAGCAGTTCTTC